This T cell receptor (beta chain) was profiled in a study of OX40 agonist ivuxolimab in advanced cancers. Study information: It was permissible to have had prior anti-PD-1, anti-PD-L1 or anti-CTLA-4 therapy, and 40% had some. Study results and limitations: At 0.1 to 3.0 mg/kg, CD4+ and CD8+ blood T cells expanded clonally by week 6. Patients who responded partially at 0.1-3.0 mg/kg showed clonal expansion ranking among the lowest.

TCRdb keeps only in-frame clones here, not all; method: immunoSEQ multiplex PCR. The sample holds fewer than 90,000 clones, approximately 89% seen once. Between the trimmed V and J ends, which lost 6 bases and 1 base, there was a span of 12 bases. This CDR3 contains 14 residues. Germline CDR1 and CDR2: LNHDA and SQIVND (reference sequence). On this clone itself: Its specificity is unknown.

The genes are TRBV19 and TRBJ2-5; D gene ambiguous. The sequenced sample was CD4+ or CD8+ T cells sorted from blood, obtained in a trial of the OX40 agonist ivuxolimab. The TCR originated in an adult with an advanced solid tumor such as melanoma, head and neck, liver or kidney cancer. The CDR3 region has the DNA TGTGCCAGTAGGCCGCTTGGTGTCCAAGAGACCCAGTACTTC. The encoded protein is CASRPLGVQETQYF. The full variable domain, completed using reference TRBV19 and TRBJ2-5, is DGGITQSPKYLFRKEGQNVTLSCEQNLNHDAMYWYRQDPGQGLRLIYYSQIVNDFQKGDIAEGYSVSREKKESFPLTVTSAQKNPTAFYLCASRPLGVQETQYFGPGTRLLVL.